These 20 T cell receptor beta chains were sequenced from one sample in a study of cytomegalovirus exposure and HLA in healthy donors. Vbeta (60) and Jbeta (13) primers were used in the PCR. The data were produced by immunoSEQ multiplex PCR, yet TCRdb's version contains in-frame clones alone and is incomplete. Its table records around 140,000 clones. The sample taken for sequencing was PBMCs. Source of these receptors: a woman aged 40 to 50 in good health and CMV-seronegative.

CDR3 amino acids: CARSLAVDRANSPLHF. CDR3 nucleotides: TGTGCCAGAAGCTTGGCCGTTGACAGGGCTAATTCACCCCTCCACTTT. This sequence joins TRBV5-3 and TRBJ1-6, with 7 bases matching TRBD1. TRBV5-3 is noted as an ORF with a role that remains uncertain. J gave up 6 bases and V 0 bases, and 6 bases lay outside the gene matches. There are 16 residues in the CDR3.

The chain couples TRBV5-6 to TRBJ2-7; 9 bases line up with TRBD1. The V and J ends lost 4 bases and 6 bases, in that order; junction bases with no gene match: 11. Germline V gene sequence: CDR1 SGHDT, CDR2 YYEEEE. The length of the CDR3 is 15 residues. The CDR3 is CASSGGQGLYGEQYF. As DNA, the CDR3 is TGTGCCAGCAGCGGTGGACAGGGGCTGTACGGCGAGCAGTACTTC.

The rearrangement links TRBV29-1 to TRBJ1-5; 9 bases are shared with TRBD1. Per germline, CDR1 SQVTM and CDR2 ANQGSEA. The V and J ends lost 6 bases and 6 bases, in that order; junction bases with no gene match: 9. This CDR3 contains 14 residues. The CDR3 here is CSVGDTGGSQPQHF. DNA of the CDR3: TGCAGCGTGGGAGATACAGGGGGCAGTCAGCCCCAGCATTTT.

CDR3 in amino acids: CASSKEGLGRTEAFF. CDR3 nucleotides: TGTGCCAGCAGTAAAGAGGGATTGGGGAGGACTGAAGCTTTCTTT. This sequence joins TRBV25-1 and TRBJ1-1; no clear D gene. The CDR3 length is 15 residues. CDR1 and CDR2 from the germline V gene are MGHDK and SYGVNS. The V and J ends lost 5 bases and 5 bases respectively, with 18 bases between them.

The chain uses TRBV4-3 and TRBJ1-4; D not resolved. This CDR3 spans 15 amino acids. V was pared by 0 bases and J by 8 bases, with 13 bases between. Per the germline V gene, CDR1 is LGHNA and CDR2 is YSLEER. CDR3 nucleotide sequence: TGCGCCAGCAGCCAAGATCTCGGGGAAGGGGAAAAACTGTTTTTT. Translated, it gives CASSQDLGEGEKLFF.

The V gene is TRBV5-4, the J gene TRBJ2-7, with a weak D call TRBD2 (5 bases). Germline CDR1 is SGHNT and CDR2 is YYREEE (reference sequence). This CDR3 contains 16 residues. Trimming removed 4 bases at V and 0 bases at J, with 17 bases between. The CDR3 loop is CASSPRAGRSSYEQYF. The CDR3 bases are TGTGCCAGCAGCCCGAGGGCGGGCAGGAGCTCCTACGAGCAGTACTTC.

The CDR3 here is CASTLTDRVNEQFF. The DNA for the CDR3 is TGTGCCAGCACCCTGACGGACAGGGTGAATGAGCAGTTCTTC. The chain has TRBV28 and TRBJ2-1; 8 nucleotides agree with TRBD1. Germline V gene lookup returns CDR1 MDHEN and CDR2 SYDVKM. V dropped 7 bases and J dropped 7; count of bases not matched to a gene: 9. The CDR3 spans 14 residues.

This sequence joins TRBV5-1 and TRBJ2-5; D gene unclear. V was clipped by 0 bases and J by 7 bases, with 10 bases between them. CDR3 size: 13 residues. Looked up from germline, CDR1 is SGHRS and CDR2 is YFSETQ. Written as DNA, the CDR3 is TGCGCCAGCAGCTTGGATCTGTCGGGGACCCAGTACTTC. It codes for CASSLDLSGTQYF.

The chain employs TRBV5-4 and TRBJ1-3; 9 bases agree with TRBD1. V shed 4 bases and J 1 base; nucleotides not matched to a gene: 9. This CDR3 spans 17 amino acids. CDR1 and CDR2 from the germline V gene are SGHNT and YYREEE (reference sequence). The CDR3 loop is CASSRTTGGLSGNTIYF. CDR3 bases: TGTGCCAGCAGCCGAACCACAGGGGGCCTTTCTGGAAACACCATATATTTT.

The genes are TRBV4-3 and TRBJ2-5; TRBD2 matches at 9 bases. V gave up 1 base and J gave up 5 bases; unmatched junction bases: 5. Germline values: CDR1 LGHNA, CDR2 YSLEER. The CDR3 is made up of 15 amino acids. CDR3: CASSQAGSGGETQYF. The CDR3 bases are TGCGCCAGCAGCCAAGCGGGGAGCGGGGGGGAGACCCAGTACTTC.

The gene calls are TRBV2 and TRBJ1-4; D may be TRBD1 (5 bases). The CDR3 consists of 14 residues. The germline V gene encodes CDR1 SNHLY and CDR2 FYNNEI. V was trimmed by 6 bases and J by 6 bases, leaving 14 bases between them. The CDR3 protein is CASRLGGGDEKLFF. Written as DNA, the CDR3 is TGTGCCAGCAGATTAGGCGGGGGGGATGAAAAACTGTTTTTT.

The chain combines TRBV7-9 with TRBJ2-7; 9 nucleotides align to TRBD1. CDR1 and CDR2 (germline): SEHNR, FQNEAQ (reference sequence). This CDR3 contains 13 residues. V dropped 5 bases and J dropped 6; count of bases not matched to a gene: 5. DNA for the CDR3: TGTGCCAGCAGCCTTATGACAGGGGGCGAGCAGTACTTC. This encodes CASSLMTGGEQYF.

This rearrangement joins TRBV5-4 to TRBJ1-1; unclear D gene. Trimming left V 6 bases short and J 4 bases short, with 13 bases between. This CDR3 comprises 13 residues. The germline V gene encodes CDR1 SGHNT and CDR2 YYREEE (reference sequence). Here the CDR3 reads CASNIRDSTEAFF. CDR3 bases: TGTGCCAGCAACATTCGGGATAGCACTGAAGCTTTCTTT. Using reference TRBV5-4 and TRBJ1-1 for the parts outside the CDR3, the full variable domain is ETGVTQSPTHLIKTRGQQVTLRCSSQSGHNTVSWYQQALGQGPQFIFQYYREEENGRGNFPPRFSGLQFPNYSSELNVNALELDDSALYLCASNIRDSTEAFFGQGTRLTVV.

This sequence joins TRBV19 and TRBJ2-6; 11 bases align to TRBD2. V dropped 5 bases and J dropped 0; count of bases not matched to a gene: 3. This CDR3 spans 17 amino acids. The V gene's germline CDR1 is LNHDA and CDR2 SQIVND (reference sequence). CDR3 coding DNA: TGTGCCAGTAGTCCCGGGACTAGCGGCTCTGGGGCCAACGTCCTGACTTTC. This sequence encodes CASSPGTSGSGANVLTF.

In DNA, the CDR3 is TGTGCCAGCACAAACCGACTAGCGGGGACCAATGAGCAGTTCTTC. It specifies CASTNRLAGTNEQFF. The chain couples TRBV7-2 to TRBJ2-1; 11 nucleotides agree with TRBD2. Germline V gene sequence: CDR1 SGHTA, CDR2 FQGNSA. The CDR3 covers 15 residues. Trimming at V came to 7 bases and at J to 6 bases, leaving 8 bases not matched to a gene.

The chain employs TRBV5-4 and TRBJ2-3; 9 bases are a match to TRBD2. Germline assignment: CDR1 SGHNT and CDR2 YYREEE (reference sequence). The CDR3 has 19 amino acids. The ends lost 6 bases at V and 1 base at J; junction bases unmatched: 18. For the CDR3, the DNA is TGTGCCAGCACCCTCTTGCGTAGCGGGGGCCGGGGAGGCACAGATACGCAGTATTTT. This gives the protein CASTLLRSGGRGGTDTQYF.

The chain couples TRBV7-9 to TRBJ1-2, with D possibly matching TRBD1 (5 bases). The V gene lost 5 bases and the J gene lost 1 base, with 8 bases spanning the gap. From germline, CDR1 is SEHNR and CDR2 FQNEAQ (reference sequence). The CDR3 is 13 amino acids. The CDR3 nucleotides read TGTGCCAGCAGCCTGGGGCTTAACTATGGCTACACCTTC. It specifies CASSLGLNYGYTF.

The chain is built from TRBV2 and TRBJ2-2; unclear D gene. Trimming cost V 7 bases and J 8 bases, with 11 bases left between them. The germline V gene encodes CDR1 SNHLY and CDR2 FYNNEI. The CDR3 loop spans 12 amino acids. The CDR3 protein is CASTGITGELFF. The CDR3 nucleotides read TGTGCCAGCACAGGAATAACAGGGGAGCTGTTTTTT.

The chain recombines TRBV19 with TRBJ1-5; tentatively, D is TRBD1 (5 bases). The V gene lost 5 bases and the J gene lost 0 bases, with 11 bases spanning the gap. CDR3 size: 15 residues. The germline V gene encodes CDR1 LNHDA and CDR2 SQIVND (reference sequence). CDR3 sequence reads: CASSQEGNSNQPQHF. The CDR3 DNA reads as TGTGCCAGTAGTCAGGAGGGGAATAGCAATCAGCCCCAGCATTTT.

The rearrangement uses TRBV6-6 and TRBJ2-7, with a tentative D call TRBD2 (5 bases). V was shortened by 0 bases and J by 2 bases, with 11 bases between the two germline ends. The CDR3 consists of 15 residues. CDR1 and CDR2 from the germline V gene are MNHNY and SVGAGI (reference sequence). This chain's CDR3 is CASSYSNGETYEQYV. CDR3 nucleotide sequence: TGTGCCAGCAGTTACTCGAACGGGGAGACCTACGAGCAGTACGTC.